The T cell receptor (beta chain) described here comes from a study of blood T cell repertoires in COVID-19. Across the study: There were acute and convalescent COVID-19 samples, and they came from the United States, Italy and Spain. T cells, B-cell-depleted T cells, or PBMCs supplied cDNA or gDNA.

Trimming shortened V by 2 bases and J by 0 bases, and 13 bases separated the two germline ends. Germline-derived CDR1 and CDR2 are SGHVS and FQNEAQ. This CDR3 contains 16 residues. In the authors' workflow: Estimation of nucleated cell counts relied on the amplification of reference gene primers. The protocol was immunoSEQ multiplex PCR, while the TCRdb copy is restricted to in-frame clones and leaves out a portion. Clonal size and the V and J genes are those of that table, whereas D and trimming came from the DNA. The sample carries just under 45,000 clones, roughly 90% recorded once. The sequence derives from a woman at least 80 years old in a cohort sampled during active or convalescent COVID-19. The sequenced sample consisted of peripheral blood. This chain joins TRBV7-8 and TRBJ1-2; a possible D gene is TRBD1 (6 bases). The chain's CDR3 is CASSLFGTPTNYGYTF. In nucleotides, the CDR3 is TGTGCCAGCAGCTTATTCGGGACACCGACTAACTATGGCTACACCTTC.